This T cell receptor (beta chain) derives from a study of T cells after yellow fever vaccination. The CDR3 runs to 15 residues. CDR1 and CDR2 (germline): MNHNY, SVGAGI (reference sequence). The V gene end was trimmed by 4 bases and the J gene end by 7 bases; junction bases not matched to a gene: 12. Generation of TCR cDNA used 5'RACE template switching (which added a universal primer site and UMIs). One entry per CDR3 protein, called by TCRdb with MiXCR from the 5' RACE reads. The sample shows 150,000 to 200,000 distinct CDR3 sequences, approximately 10% of them seen only once. The gene calls are TRBV6-6 and TRBJ2-7; 8 nucleotides match TRBD1. Sequenced here: CD8+ T cells sorted from PBMCs, sampled 15 days after the yellow fever booster vaccination. This TCR was sampled from a man between 18 and 29 years old who received the YFV17D yellow fever vaccine. The CDR3 loop reads CASSFAPTGVEEQYV. CDR3 coding DNA: TGTGCCAGCAGTTTCGCGCCGACAGGGGTGGAAGAGCAGTACGTC.